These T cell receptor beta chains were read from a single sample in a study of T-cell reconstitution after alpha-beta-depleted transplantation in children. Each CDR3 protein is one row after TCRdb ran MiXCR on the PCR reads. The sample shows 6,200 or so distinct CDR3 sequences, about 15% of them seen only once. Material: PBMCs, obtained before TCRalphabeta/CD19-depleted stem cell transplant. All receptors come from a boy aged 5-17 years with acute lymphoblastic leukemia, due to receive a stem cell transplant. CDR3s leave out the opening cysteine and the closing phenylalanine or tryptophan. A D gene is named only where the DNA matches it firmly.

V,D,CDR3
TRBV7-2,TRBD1,ASSLGGTGAVRAF
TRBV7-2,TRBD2,ASSPGRTQY
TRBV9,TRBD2,ASSVVGGRAADTQY
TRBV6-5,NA,ASSYSTPYEANYGYT
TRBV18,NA,ASSPPGAVQETQY
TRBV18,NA,ASSRTSNEQF
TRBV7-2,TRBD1,ASIRDRAYYGYT
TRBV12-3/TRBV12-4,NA,ASSRGQTYEQY
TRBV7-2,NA,ASSLDREETQY
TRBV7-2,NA,ASSPEGAVGELF
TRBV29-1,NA,SVDQGPSYEQY
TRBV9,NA,ASSVGSAGQPQH
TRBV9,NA,ASSQSIGQGWKQY
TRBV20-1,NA,SAGTPRDGETEAF
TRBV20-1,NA,SAALDSHTGETQY
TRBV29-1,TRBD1,SVVEDRS
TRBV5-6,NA,ASSPGHWSSGANVLT
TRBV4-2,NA,ASSLLGGGPETQY
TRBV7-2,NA,ASSLERSGRQNTQY
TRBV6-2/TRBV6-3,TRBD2,ASLSGRGLTGELF
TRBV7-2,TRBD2,ASSLRSGRANEQF
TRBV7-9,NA,ASSLEWGADEQF
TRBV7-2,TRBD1,ASSLSMGQSYEQY
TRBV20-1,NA,SARRYSNQPQH
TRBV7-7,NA,ASSLYPAGELF
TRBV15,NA,ATSRVTEIYEQY
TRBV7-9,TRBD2,ASSLLAGEQF
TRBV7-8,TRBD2,ASSYSSGGAYEQF
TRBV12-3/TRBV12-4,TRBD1,ASSSPGQGGNEQF
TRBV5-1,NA,ASSFGGPTDTQY
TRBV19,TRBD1,ASNNRGYSNQPQH
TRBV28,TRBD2,ASRTRADGTSGWIEQY
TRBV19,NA,ASSIDGETEAF
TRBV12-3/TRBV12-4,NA,ASSLQTRYGYT
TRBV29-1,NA,SVEVTSGYNEQF
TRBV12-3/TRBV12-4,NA,ASPTAYGYT
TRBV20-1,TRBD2,SASRGLAGGGIQY
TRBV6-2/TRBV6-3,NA,ASSYIEEQF
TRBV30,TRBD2,AWSVWGRGLASLREQF
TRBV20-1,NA,SARRLANTGELF
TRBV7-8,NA,ASSLYRIFNTGELF
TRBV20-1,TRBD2,SAPRPLAGDQETQY
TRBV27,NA,ASSLIPDAGELF
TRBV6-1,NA,ASSESPHILDEQY
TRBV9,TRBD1,ASSPGDRAPGELF
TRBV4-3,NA,ASSQDRWGGNTEAF
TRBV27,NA,ASKVRESGGYT
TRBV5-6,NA,ASSAYNEQF
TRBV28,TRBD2,ASSLWPSGGYNEQF
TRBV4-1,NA,ASSLLVGAGETQY
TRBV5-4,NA,ASSPHPGLKTDTQY
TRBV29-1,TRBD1,SAAGQGAPNEQF
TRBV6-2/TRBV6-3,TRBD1,ASRPNIWDSAYEQY
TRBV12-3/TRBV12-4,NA,ASRITLEDTQY
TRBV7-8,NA,ASSSDQTSYNEQF
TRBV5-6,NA,ASSLGQGLPNQPQH
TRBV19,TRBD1,ASSIRQGGNEAF
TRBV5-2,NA,AMGPGLHCGELF
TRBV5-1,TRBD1,ASSHQGTGYGYT
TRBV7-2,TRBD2,ASSHTSGGAFEQY